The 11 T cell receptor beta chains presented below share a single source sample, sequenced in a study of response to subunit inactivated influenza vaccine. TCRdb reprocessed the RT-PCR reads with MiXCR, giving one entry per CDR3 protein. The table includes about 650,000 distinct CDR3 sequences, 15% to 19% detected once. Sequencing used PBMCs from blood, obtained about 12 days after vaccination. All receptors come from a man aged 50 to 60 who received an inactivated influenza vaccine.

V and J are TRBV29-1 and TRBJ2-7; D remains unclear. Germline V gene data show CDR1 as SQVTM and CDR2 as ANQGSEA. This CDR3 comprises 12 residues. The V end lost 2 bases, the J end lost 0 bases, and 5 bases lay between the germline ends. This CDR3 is CSVEKGSYEQYF. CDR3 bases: TGCAGCGTTGAAAAGGGCTCCTACGAGCAGTACTTC.

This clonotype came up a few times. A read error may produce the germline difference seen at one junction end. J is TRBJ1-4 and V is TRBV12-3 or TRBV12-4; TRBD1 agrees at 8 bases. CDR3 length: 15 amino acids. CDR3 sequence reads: CASSLGQGLNEKLFF. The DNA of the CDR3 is TGTGCCAGCAGCTTAGGACAGGGCCTTAATGAAAAACTGTTTTTT.

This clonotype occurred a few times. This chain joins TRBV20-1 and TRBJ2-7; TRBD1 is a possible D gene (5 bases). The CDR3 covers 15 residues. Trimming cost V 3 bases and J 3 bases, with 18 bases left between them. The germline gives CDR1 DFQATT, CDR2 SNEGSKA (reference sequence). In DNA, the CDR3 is TGCAGTGCTAGGAGATTTGATGGCAGGGACTACGAGCAGTACTTC. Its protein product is CSARRFDGRDYEQYF.

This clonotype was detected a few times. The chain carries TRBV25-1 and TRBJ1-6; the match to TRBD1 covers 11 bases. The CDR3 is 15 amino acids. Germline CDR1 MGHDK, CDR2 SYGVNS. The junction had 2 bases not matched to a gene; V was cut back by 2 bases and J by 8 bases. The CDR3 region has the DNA TGTGCCAGCAGTGAAGGGACAGGGGGTTATTCACCCCTCCACTTT. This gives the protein CASSEGTGGYSPLHF.

The CDR3: CSGRLDYEQYF. The CDR3 DNA reads as TGCAGCGGAAGACTGGACTACGAGCAGTACTTC. The rearrangement uses TRBV29-1 and TRBJ2-7; D is undetermined. Trimming removed 7 bases at V and 3 bases at J, with 10 bases between. The CDR3 runs 11 residues. CDR1 is SQVTM, CDR2 ANQGSEA, per germline.

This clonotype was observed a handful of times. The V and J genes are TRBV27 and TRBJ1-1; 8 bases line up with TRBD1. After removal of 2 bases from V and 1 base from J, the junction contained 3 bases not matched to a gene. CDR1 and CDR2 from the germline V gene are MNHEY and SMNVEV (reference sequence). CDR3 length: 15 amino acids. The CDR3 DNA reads TGTGCCAGCAGTTTACAGGGGGCCGCGAACACTGAAGCTTTCTTT. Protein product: CASSLQGAANTEAFF.

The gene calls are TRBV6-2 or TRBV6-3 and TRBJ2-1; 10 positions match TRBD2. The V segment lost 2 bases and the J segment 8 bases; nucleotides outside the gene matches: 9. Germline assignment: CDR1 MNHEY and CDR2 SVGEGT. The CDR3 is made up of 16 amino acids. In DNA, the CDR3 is TGTGCCAGCAGTTACCCCCTAGCGGGAGTGGGGCATGAGCAGTTCTTC. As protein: CASSYPLAGVGHEQFF.

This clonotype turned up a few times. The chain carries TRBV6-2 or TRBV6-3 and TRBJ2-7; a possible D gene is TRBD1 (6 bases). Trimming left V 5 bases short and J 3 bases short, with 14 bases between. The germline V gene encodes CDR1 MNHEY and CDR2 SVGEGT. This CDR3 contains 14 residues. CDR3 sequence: CASSLGTINYEQYF. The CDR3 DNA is TGTGCCAGCAGTCTCGGGACAATAAACTACGAGCAGTACTTC.

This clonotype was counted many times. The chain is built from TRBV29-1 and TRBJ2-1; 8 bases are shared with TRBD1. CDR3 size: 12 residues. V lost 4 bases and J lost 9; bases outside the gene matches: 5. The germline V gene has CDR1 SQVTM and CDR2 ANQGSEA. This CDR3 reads CSVARGQGEQFF. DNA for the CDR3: TGCAGCGTTGCCAGGGGGCAAGGTGAGCAGTTCTTC.

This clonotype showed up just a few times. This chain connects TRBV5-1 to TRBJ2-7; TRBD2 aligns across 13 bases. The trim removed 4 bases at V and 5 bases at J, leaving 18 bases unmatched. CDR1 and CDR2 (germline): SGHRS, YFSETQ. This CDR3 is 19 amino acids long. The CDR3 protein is CASSPGLAGVNRALNEQYF. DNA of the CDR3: TGCGCCAGCAGCCCCGGACTAGCGGGAGTTAATCGCGCGCTCAACGAGCAGTACTTC.

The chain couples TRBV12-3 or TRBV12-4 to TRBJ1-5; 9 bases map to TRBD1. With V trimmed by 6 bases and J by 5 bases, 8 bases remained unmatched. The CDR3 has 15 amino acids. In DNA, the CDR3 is TGTGCCAGCAGCGCTCCGGGACAGGGTGATCAGCCCCAGCATTTT. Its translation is CASSAPGQGDQPQHF.